These 19 T cell receptor beta chains were all obtained from the same sample, sequenced in a study of response to subunit inactivated influenza vaccine. TCRdb used MiXCR to reprocess the RT-PCR reads, holding one entry per CDR3 protein. This table has some 800,000 distinct CDR3 sequences, over 20% appearing once. Sequencing used PBMCs from blood, obtained 5 days after vaccination. The receptors originated from a man between 45 and 60 years old who received an inactivated influenza vaccine.

This chain uses TRBV4-3 with TRBJ2-1, with D tentatively TRBD1 (5 bases). Trimming stripped 4 bases from V and 1 base from J, with 11 bases between. The CDR3 is 15 residues long. In germline, CDR1 is LGHNA, CDR2 YSLEER. In DNA form, the CDR3 reads TGCGCCAGCAGCCGCAGGGTTAGTTCCTACAATGAGCAGTTCTTC. Protein: CASSRRVSSYNEQFF.

This clonotype was seen more than once but under ten times. The rearrangement uses TRBV4-2 and TRBJ2-1; D perhaps matches TRBD1 (5 bases). Germline loops: CDR1 LGHNA, CDR2 YNFKEQ. Trimming took 1 base from V and 7 from J, leaving 20 bases between them. The CDR3 contains 17 residues. CDR3 amino acids: CASSQVFQGTVGNEQFF. DNA of the CDR3: TGTGCCAGCAGCCAAGTTTTCCAGGGAACGGTGGGGAATGAGCAGTTCTTC.

The rearrangement joins TRBV7-9 to TRBJ2-1; tentative D call: TRBD2 (5 bases). The CDR3 has 15 amino acids. The ends were cut back, 5 bases at V and 6 bases at J, with 17 bases in the middle. CDR1 is SEHNR, CDR2 FQNEAQ, per germline (reference sequence). The CDR3 reads CASSDSLVRRNEQFF. CDR3 nucleotides: TGTGCCAGCAGCGACTCACTAGTGAGGCGCAATGAGCAGTTCTTC.

The chain uses TRBV5-1 and TRBJ2-7, with 9 bases matching TRBD1. Trimming cost V 8 bases and J 5 bases; bases outside gene matches: 8. The germline CDR1 and CDR2 sequences are SGHRS and YFSETQ. This CDR3 is built from 13 residues. The CDR3 sequence: CASRDRERHEQYF. CDR3 nucleotide sequence: TGCGCCAGTCGGGACAGGGAGCGTCACGAGCAGTACTTC.

This clonotype was found a few times. The chain combines TRBV5-1 with TRBJ2-1; 9 bases are a match to TRBD2. This CDR3 has 17 residues. Trimming at V came to 2 bases and at J to 6 bases, leaving 12 bases not matched to a gene. The germline CDR1 and CDR2 sequences are SGHRS and YFSETQ. This CDR3 is CASSLIAGEVSGNEQFF. CDR3 DNA: TGCGCCAGCAGCTTAATAGCGGGAGAGGTCTCAGGCAATGAGCAGTTCTTC.

This chain uses TRBV20-1 with TRBJ2-2; TRBD2 might be the D (6 bases). CDR1 is DFQATT and CDR2 is SNEGSKA in the germline V gene (reference sequence). This CDR3 spans 15 amino acids. Trimming removed 1 base from V and 5 bases from J, with 14 bases in between. The CDR3 reads CSARVAGLGTGELFF. CDR3 coding DNA: TGCAGTGCTAGAGTGGCGGGGTTAGGTACCGGGGAGCTGTTTTTT.

The CDR3 is CASSEVVRAQETQYF. Written as DNA, the CDR3 is TGTGCCAGCAGTGAAGTGGTCAGAGCCCAAGAGACCCAGTACTTC. The V and J genes are TRBV6-1 and TRBJ2-5; D is uncertain. Trimming took 1 base from V and 1 from J, leaving 10 bases between them. Germline CDR1 is MNHNS and CDR2 is SASEGT. This CDR3 spans 15 amino acids.

The chain uses TRBV7-9 and TRBJ2-7; no definite D call. The CDR3 runs 12 residues. Trimming took off 4 bases at V and 3 bases at J, with 7 bases between the two ends. The germline gives CDR1 SEHNR, CDR2 FQNEAQ (reference sequence). The DNA for the CDR3 is TGTGCCAGCAGCTCCGCGCGCTACGAGCAGTACTTC. Encoded protein: CASSSARYEQYF.

The sample holds a few counts of this clonotype. V usage is TRBV7-2 and J usage is TRBJ2-5, with TRBD1 matching over 7 bases. After removal of 5 bases from V and 2 bases from J, the junction contained 5 bases not matched to a gene. The germline gives CDR1 SGHTA, CDR2 FQGNSA. The CDR3 sequence is 14 residues long. CDR3 region: CASSMWTGQETQYF. CDR3 bases: TGTGCCAGCAGCATGTGGACAGGACAAGAGACCCAGTACTTC.

There are a few counts of this clonotype. This chain's CDR3 is CASSFSSATYEQYF. In DNA form, the CDR3 reads TGTGCCAGCAGCTTCTCTAGCGCAACCTACGAGCAGTACTTC. The V call is TRBV11-1, the J call TRBJ2-7; perhaps TRBD2 as D (6 bases). This CDR3 spans 14 amino acids. Trimming cost V 3 bases and J 2 bases, with 11 bases left between them. In germline, CDR1 is SGHAT, CDR2 FQDESV (reference sequence).

This clonotype was seen a few times. J is TRBJ2-7 and V is TRBV11-2; 9 bases match TRBD2. V dropped 1 base and J dropped 4; count of bases not matched to a gene: 8. CDR3 size: 16 residues. Germline-derived CDR1 and CDR2 are SGHAT and FQNNGV. CDR3 DNA sequence: TGTGCCAGCAGCTTAGTAGGATTAGCGGGAGTTTACGAGCAGTACTTC. Amino acid sequence: CASSLVGLAGVYEQYF.

This clonotype turned up a few times. The chain joins TRBV7-2 to TRBJ1-1; possibly TRBD1 for D (6 bases). Germline V gene sequence: CDR1 SGHTA, CDR2 FQGNSA. There are 15 residues in the CDR3. V was pared by 1 base and J by 3 bases, with 12 bases between. Here the CDR3 DNA reads TGTGCCAGCAGCTTAGGAAACAGGGTAGACACTGAAGCTTTCTTT. This translates into CASSLGNRVDTEAFF.

This chain connects TRBV25-1 to TRBJ2-3; unclear D gene. Trimming left V 4 bases short and J 1 base short, with 9 bases between. Germline V gene sequence: CDR1 MGHDK, CDR2 SYGVNS. This CDR3 comprises 14 residues. The CDR3 DNA is TGTGCCAGCAGTGGTCTACGGGGCACAGATACGCAGTATTTT. This translates into CASSGLRGTDTQYF.

This clonotype was seen only a few times. V is TRBV5-5 and J is TRBJ1-2; the D gene is possibly TRBD1 (5 bases). Germline values: CDR1 SGHKS, CDR2 YYEKEE (reference sequence). Trimming stripped 0 bases from V and 4 bases from J, with 13 bases between. This CDR3 region has 15 residues. DNA for the CDR3: TGTGCCAGCAGCTTGGCCGCAGGGCAAAGCTATGGCTACACCTTC. Its protein is CASSLAAGQSYGYTF. Full variable domain (rest looked up from reference TRBV5-5 and TRBJ1-2): DAGVTQSPTHLIKTRGQQVTLRCSPISGHKSVSWYQQVLGQGPQFIFQYYEKEERGRGNFPDRFSARQFPNYSSELNVNALLLGDSALYLCASSLAAGQSYGYTFGSGTRLTVV.

The DNA for the CDR3 is TGCGCCAGCAGCTCATTCCTGAACACTGAAGCTTTCTTT. It yields the protein CASSSFLNTEAFF. The chain carries TRBV5-1 and TRBJ1-1, with D unresolved. V dropped 3 bases and J dropped 0 bases, with 6 bases sitting between them. The CDR3 length is 13 residues. CDR1 and CDR2 from the germline V gene are SGHRS and YFSETQ. Combining the CDR3 with reference TRBV5-1 and TRBJ1-1 gives the whole variable domain KAGVTQTPRYLIKTRGQQVTLSCSPISGHRSVSWYQQTPGQGLQFLFEYFSETQRNKGNFPGRFSGRQFSNSRSEMNVSTLELGDSALYLCASSSFLNTEAFFGQGTRLTVV.

This clonotype turned up a few times. This sequence joins TRBV28 and TRBJ1-2; 8 bases align to TRBD1. The CDR3 covers 14 residues. CDR1 is MDHEN, CDR2 SYDVKM, per germline. With 0 bases clipped from V and 7 bases from J, the junction kept 4 bases outside the gene matches. For the CDR3, the DNA is TGTGCCAGCAGTTTATGGCAGGGGGCGCGTGGCTACACCTTC. This encodes CASSLWQGARGYTF.

This clonotype appeared a few times. V gene TRBV15 combines with J gene TRBJ2-2; D is unclear. V was pared by 5 bases and J by 0 bases, with 7 bases between. CDR3 size: 14 residues. Germline CDR1 and CDR2: LNHNV and YYDKDF (reference sequence). CDR3 region: CATSSSANTGELFF. The CDR3 nucleotides are TGTGCCACCAGCTCTTCCGCGAACACCGGGGAGCTGTTTTTT.

In its sample, this clonotype was seen many times. The CDR3 spells CSGEWQFSYNEQFF. As DNA, the CDR3 is TGCAGCGGAGAATGGCAATTCTCCTACAATGAGCAGTTCTTC. This chain uses TRBV29-1 with TRBJ2-1; D is uncertain. The germline V gene has CDR1 SQVTM and CDR2 ANQGSEA. V was shortened by 7 bases and J by 0 bases, with 13 bases between the two germline ends. The CDR3 is 14 residues long.

This clonotype was counted a few times. The CDR3 DNA reads TGTGCCAGCAGCTTGCCCGGCAGGGAAGACAACTATGGCTACACCTTC. Translation gives CASSLPGREDNYGYTF. The chain is built from TRBV5-6 and TRBJ1-2, with D perhaps TRBD1 (5 bases). The CDR3 is 16 residues long. Germline V gene lookup returns CDR1 SGHDT and CDR2 YYEEEE. Trimming removed 1 base from V and 2 bases from J, with 15 bases in between.